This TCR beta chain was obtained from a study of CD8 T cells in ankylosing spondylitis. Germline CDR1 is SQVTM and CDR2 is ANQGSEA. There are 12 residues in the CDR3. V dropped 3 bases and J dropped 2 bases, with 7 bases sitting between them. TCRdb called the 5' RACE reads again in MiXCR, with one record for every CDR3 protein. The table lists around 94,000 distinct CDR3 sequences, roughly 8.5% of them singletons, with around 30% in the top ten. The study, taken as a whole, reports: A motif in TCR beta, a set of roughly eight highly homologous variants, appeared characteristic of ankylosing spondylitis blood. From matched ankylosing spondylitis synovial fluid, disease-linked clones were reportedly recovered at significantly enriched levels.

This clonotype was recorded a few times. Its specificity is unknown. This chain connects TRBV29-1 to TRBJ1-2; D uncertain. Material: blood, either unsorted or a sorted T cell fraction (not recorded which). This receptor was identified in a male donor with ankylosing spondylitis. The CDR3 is CSVETANYGYTF. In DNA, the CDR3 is TGCAGCGTTGAGACGGCCAACTATGGCTACACCTTC. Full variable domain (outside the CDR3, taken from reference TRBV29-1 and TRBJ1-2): SAVISQKPSRDICQRGTSLTIQCQVDSQVTMMFWYRQQPGQSLTLIATANQGSEATYESGFVIDKFPISRPNLTFSTLTVSNMSPEDSSIYLCSVETANYGYTFGSGTRLTVV.